This TCR beta chain was captured in a study of OX40 agonist ivuxolimab in advanced cancers. About the research overall: Partial responses were achieved by three patients, one with hepatocellular carcinoma and two with cutaneous melanoma. Findings of the study overall: Researchers report that CD8+ T cells had, on average, more expanded clones than CD4+.

Details on this clone: Antigen specificity is unknown.

Libraries were prepared by immunoSEQ multiplex PCR; TCRdb keeps only in-frame clonotypes and omits some of them. The sample consists of 75,000 to 90,000 clones, roughly nine tenths of them appearing once. At baseline, cycle 4 day 1, and cycle 7 day 1, blood was sampled. This CDR3 is built from 17 residues. V was pared by 10 bases and J by 9 bases, with 22 bases of the junction left unmatched. Looked up from germline, CDR1 is ENHRY and CDR2 is SYGVKD. The sequencing used CD4+ or CD8+ T cells sorted from blood, collected in a trial of the OX40 agonist ivuxolimab. This chain links TRBV10-3 with TRBJ2-1; 9 bases line up with TRBD2. This TCR came from an adult with an advanced solid tumor such as melanoma, head and neck, liver or kidney cancer. The CDR3 DNA reads TGTGCCACCTCCGGTATCGCTCTTCTGGGACTAGCAACTGAGCAGTTCTTC. Its translation: CATSGIALLGLATEQFF.